This TCR beta chain emerged from a study of spatial heterogeneity in lung cancer. Unique molecular identifiers tagged every individual TCR cDNA molecule. TCRdb fed the 5' RACE reads into MiXCR, producing one record per CDR3 protein. The table has about 6,000 distinct CDR3 sequences, over 7.5% seen once; the top ten hold more than 20%. Details on this clonotype: Its cognate antigen is unknown.

Time point specified: sample taken at primary tumor resection. TCRs were sequenced from unsorted whole RNA of tumor, nontumor lung or PBMC. Overall study results and limits: Tumoral mutation counts were tracked by counts of expanded intratumoral alpha and beta TCRs.

The source material was lung tumor tissue, sampled at surgery. The receptor was derived from a female donor with early-stage non-small cell lung cancer.

In DNA, the CDR3 is TGTGCCAGCAGCTTAGAAAGCTCCTACAATGAGCAGTTCTTC. It specifies CASSLESSYNEQFF. This chain links TRBV7-2 with TRBJ2-1; D unresolved. The CDR3 is 14 amino acids. Germline V lookup: CDR1 SGHTA, CDR2 FQGNSA. Trimming cost V 1 base and J 0 bases, with 4 bases left between them.